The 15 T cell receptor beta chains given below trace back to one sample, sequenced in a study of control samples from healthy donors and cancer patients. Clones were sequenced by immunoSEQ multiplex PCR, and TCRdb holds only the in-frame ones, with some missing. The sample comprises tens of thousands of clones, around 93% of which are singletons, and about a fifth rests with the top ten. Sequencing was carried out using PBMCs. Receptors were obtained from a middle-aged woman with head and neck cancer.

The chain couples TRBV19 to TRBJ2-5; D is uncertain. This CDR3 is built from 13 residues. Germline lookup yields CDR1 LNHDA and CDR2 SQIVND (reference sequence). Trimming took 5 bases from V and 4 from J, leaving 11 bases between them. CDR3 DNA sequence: TGTGCCAGTAGTTGGGGTTCTAGAGAGACCCAGTACTTC. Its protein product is CASSWGSRETQYF.

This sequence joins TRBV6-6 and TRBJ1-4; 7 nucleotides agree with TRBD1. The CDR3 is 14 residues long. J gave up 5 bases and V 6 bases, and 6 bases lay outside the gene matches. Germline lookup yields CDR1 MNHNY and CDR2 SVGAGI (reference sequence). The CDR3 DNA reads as TGTGCCAGCAGCCGCTCGACAGGGAATGAAAAACTGTTTTTT. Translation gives CASSRSTGNEKLFF.

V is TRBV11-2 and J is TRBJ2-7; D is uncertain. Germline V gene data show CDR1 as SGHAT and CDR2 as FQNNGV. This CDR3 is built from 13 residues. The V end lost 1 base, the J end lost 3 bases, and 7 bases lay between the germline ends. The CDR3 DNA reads TGTGCCAGCAGCTTAGCCCGAGACTACGAGCAGTACTTC. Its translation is CASSLARDYEQYF.

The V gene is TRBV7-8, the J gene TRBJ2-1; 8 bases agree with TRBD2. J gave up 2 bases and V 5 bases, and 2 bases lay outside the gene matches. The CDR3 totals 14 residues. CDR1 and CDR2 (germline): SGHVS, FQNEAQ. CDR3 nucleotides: TGTGCCAGCAGCCCGGGGGGGCCCTACAATGAGCAGTTCTTC. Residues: CASSPGGPYNEQFF.

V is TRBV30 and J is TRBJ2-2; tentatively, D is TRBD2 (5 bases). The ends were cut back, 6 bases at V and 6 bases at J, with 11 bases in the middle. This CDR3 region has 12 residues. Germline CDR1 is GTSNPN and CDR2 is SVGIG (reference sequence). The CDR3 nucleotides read TGTGCCTGTACGGACTTCTCCGGGGAGCTGTTTTTT. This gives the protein CACTDFSGELFF.

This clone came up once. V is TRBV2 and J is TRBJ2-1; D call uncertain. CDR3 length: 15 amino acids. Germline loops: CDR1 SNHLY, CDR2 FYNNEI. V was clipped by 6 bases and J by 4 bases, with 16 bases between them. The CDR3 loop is CASRRDKSPYNEQFF. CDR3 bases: TGTGCCAGCAGGCGAGACAAGTCCCCTTACAATGAGCAGTTCTTC.

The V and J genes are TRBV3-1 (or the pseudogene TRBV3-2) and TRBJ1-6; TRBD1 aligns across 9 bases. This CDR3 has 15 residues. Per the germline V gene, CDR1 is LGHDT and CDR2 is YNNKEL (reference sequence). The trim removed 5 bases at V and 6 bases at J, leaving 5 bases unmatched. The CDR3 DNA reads TGTGCCAGCAGCTACACGGGACAGGGTAATTCACCCCTCCACTTT. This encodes CASSYTGQGNSPLHF.

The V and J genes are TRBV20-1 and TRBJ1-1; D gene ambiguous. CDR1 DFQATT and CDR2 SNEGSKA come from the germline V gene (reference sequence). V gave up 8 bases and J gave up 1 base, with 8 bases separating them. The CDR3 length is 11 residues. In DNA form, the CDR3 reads TGCAGTCTGATTTCGAACACTGAAGCTTTCTTT. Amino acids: CSLISNTEAFF.

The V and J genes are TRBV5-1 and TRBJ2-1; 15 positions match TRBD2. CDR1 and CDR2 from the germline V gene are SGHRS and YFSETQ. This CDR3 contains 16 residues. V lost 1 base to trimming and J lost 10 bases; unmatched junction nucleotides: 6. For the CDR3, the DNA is TGCGCCAGCAGCTTGACCGGGACTAGCGGGGGGCTAGAGCAGTTCTTC. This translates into CASSLTGTSGGLEQFF.

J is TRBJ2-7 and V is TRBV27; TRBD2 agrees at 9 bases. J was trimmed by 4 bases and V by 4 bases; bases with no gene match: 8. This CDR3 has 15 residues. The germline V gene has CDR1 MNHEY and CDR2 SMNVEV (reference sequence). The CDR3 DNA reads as TGTGCCAGCAGTTGGGCCGGACTAGCGAAATACGAGCAGTACTTC. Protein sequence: CASSWAGLAKYEQYF.

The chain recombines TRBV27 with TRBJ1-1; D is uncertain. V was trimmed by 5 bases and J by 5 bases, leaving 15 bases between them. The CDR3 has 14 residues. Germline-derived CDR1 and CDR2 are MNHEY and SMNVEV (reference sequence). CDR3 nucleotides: TGTGCCAGCAGTGACCTACCTGGGCGGACTGAAGCTTTCTTT. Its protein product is CASSDLPGRTEAFF.

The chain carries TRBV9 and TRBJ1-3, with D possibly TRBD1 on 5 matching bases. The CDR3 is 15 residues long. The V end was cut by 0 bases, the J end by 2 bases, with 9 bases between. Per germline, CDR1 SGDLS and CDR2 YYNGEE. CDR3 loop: CASSVAPTAGNTIYF. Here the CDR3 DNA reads TGTGCCAGCAGCGTAGCCCCGACAGCTGGAAACACCATATATTTT.

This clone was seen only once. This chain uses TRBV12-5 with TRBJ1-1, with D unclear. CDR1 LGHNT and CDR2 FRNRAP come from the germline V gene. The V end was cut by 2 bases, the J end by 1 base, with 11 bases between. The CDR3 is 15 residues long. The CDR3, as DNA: TGTGCTAGTGGTTTGAGCGGGGTGGGGAACACTGAAGCTTTCTTT. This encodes CASGLSGVGNTEAFF.

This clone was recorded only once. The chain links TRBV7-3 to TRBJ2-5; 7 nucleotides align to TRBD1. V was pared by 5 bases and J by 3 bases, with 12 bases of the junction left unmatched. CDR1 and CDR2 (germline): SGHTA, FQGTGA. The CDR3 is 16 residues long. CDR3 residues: CASSSSSGTVEETQYF. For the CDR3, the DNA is TGTGCCAGCAGCAGTAGCTCCGGGACAGTCGAAGAGACCCAGTACTTC. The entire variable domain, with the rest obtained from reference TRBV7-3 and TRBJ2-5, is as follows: GAGVSQTPSNKVTEKGKYVELRCDPISGHTALYWYRQSLGQGPEFLIYFQGTGAADDSGLPNDRFFAVRPEGSVSTLKIQRTERGDSAVYLCASSSSSGTVEETQYFGPGTRLLVL.

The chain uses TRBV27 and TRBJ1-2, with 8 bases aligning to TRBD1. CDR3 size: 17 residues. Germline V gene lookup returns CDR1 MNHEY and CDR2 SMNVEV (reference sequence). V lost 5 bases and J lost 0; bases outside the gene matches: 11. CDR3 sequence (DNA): TGTGCCAGCAGTCATTCCGGGACAGGCTCAACTAACTATGGCTACACCTTC. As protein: CASSHSGTGSTNYGYTF.